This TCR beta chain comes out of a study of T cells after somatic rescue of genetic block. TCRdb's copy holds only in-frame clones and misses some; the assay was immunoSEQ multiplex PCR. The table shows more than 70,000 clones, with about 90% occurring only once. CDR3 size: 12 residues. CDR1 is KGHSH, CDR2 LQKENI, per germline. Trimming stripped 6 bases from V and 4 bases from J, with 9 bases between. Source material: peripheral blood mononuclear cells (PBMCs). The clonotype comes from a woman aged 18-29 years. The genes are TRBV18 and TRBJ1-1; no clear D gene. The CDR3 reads CASSPIGTEAFF. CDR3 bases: TGTGCCAGCTCCCCCATCGGCACTGAAGCTTTCTTT.